Presented here are 22 T cell receptor beta chains from one specimen sequenced in a study of T cell repertoires in cytomegalovirus infection. Antigens of these TCRs are unknown. TCRdb recomputed calls from the reads with MiXCR, one row per CDR3 protein. The table shows fewer than 650,000 distinct CDR3 sequences, with approximately 40% occurring only once. The specimen was cultured PBMCs, collected from culture after CMV antigen stimulation. These receptors originate from a human donor in good health (CMV status not recorded). Some clones in this sample may be carry-over from other donors' samples.

This clonotype appeared a few times. This chain links TRBV2 with TRBJ2-2; D is uncertain. V was cut by 6 bases and J by 6 bases, with 14 bases left in between. CDR1 SNHLY and CDR2 FYNNEI come from the germline V gene. This CDR3 is built from 14 residues. This CDR3 is CASRALGSPGELFF. DNA for the CDR3: TGTGCCAGCAGGGCCCTGGGGTCTCCCGGGGAGCTGTTTTTT.

The gene calls are TRBV2 and TRBJ2-1; possible D gene TRBD1, 6 bases. Trimming stripped 4 bases from V and 5 bases from J, with 12 bases between. The CDR3 runs 14 residues. Germline values: CDR1 SNHLY, CDR2 FYNNEI. CDR3: CASSVVRGNNEQFF. The CDR3 DNA follows: TGTGCCAGCAGTGTGGTCAGGGGAAACAATGAGCAGTTCTTC.

This clonotype was observed a single time. This chain links TRBV10-3 with TRBJ2-6, with 8 bases matching TRBD1. Germline V gene data show CDR1 as ENHRY and CDR2 as SYGVKD. V was clipped by 2 bases and J by 0 bases; unmatched bases: 12. The CDR3 contains 20 residues. The CDR3 region has the DNA TGTGCCATCAGTGAGCCATCTCCGGGACAGGCCGTCTCTGGGGCCAACGTCCTGACTTTC. Amino acids: CAISEPSPGQAVSGANVLTF.

This clonotype was observed a few times. V and J are TRBV7-2 and TRBJ1-6; 7 positions agree with TRBD1. V lost 8 bases to trimming and J lost 7 bases; unmatched junction nucleotides: 5. Germline values: CDR1 SGHTA, CDR2 FQGNSA. CDR3 size: 13 residues. CDR3 DNA sequence: TGTGCCAGCGCGCCAGGGGGAAATTCACCCCTCCACTTT. Protein sequence: CASAPGGNSPLHF.

This clonotype is a singleton in its sample. This chain links TRBV6-6 with TRBJ2-2, with 14 bases lining up with TRBD2. Germline V gene lookup returns CDR1 MNHNY and CDR2 SVGAGI (reference sequence). The CDR3 has 20 residues. V lost 0 bases and J lost 1; bases outside the gene matches: 7. The CDR3 region is CASSYSNGLAGGGNTGELFF. The CDR3 bases are TGTGCCAGCAGTTACTCGAACGGACTAGCGGGAGGTGGGAACACCGGGGAGCTGTTTTTT.

J is TRBJ1-2 and V is TRBV4-1; 12 bases align to TRBD1. V lost 3 bases, J lost 6 bases, and 8 bases stayed unmatched. The CDR3 sequence is 16 residues long. CDR1 and CDR2 from the germline V gene are MGHRA and YSYEKL. The CDR3, as DNA: TGCGCCAGCAGCCAGAGGGACAGGGGGCGTCAGGATGGCTACACCTTC. This gives the protein CASSQRDRGRQDGYTF.

The V gene is TRBV7-2, the J gene TRBJ1-6; 7 positions agree with TRBD1. The CDR3 totals 15 residues. The germline CDR1 and CDR2 sequences are SGHTA and FQGNSA. The V segment lost 6 bases and the J segment 3 bases; nucleotides outside the gene matches: 5. The CDR3 DNA reads TGTGCCAGCAGTGACCGGGACAGCTATAATTCACCCCTCCACTTT. Amino acid sequence: CASSDRDSYNSPLHF.

In this sample, this clonotype turned up a few times. V and J are TRBV12-3 or TRBV12-4 and TRBJ1-4, with D tentatively TRBD1 (5 bases). Trimming removed 3 bases from V and 6 bases from J, with 11 bases in between. The CDR3 is made up of 14 amino acids. CDR3 sequence reads: CASSFRRDHEKLFF. CDR3 in DNA: TGTGCCAGCAGTTTCCGGAGGGACCATGAAAAACTGTTTTTT.

The chain employs TRBV7-8 and TRBJ2-2; TRBD2 aligns across 10 bases. The CDR3 is 17 residues long. The junction had 6 bases not matched to a gene; V was cut back by 1 base and J by 4 bases. CDR1 and CDR2 from the germline V gene are SGHVS and FQNEAQ. The CDR3 loop reads CASSLEAGGPRTGELFF. CDR3 bases: TGTGCCAGCAGCTTAGAAGCGGGAGGGCCTCGCACCGGGGAGCTGTTTTTT.

The genes are TRBV6-8 and TRBJ2-1; D is ambiguous. V lost 0 bases to trimming and J lost 9 bases, with 6 bases between them. Germline CDR1 MNHGY, CDR2 SAAAGT. The CDR3 is 12 residues long. In DNA, the CDR3 is TGTGCCAGCAGTTACTCGTTGGCTGAGCAGTTCTTC. Residues: CASSYSLAEQFF.

This clonotype was seen only a few times. The chain is built from TRBV11-3 and TRBJ2-7; 7 nucleotides line up with TRBD1. The CDR3 extends over 13 amino acids. Looked up from germline, CDR1 is SGHNT and CDR2 is YENEEA. With V trimmed by 5 bases and J by 6 bases, 7 bases remained unmatched. The CDR3 reads CASSINSGGEQYF. The CDR3 nucleotides are TGTGCCAGCAGCATCAACTCAGGGGGCGAGCAGTACTTC.

The chain recombines TRBV6-2 or TRBV6-3 with TRBJ1-6, with 7 bases that match TRBD1. Germline assignment: CDR1 MNHEY and CDR2 SVGEGT. The V segment lost 8 bases and the J segment 9 bases; nucleotides outside the gene matches: 4. The CDR3 covers 12 residues. CDR3 protein: CASGQAVSPLHF. As DNA, the CDR3 is TGTGCCAGCGGACAGGCGGTTTCACCCCTCCACTTT.

The chain has TRBV6-1 and TRBJ2-7; D uncertain. With 3 bases removed from V and 7 bases from J, the gap between germline ends came to 13 bases. The CDR3 is made up of 13 amino acids. CDR1 MNHNS and CDR2 SASEGT come from the germline V gene. CDR3 DNA sequence: TGTGCCAGCAGTGAGACCCGGTCCAGAGAGCAGTACTTC. Amino acid sequence: CASSETRSREQYF.

This clonotype was counted between two and nine times. This chain uses TRBV6-1 with TRBJ2-7; TRBD1 matches 9 bases. Germline values: CDR1 MNHNS, CDR2 SASEGT. The CDR3 runs to 14 residues. V trimming: 6 bases; J trimming: 6 bases; junction bases outside the gene matches: 9. The CDR3 DNA reads as TGTGCCAGCAGAGGACCGGGACAGGGTGGCGAGCAGTACGTC. It yields the protein CASRGPGQGGEQYV.

This clonotype was seen only a few times. V and J are TRBV5-4 and TRBJ2-7, with D perhaps matching TRBD1 (6 bases). The germline V gene encodes CDR1 SGHNT and CDR2 YYREEE (reference sequence). The CDR3 totals 15 residues. The ends were cut back, 4 bases at V and 0 bases at J, with 14 bases in the middle. The CDR3 coding sequence is TGTGCCAGCAGCCCCGGTGGACAGAGCTCCTACGAGCAGTACTTC. Its protein product is CASSPGGQSSYEQYF.

The table lists this clonotype with a few counts. The chain recombines TRBV10-3 with TRBJ2-3; 9 bases line up with TRBD1. Germline-derived CDR1 and CDR2 are ENHRY and SYGVKD. CDR3 length: 15 amino acids. Unmatched junction bases numbered 3, after V lost 4 bases and J lost 1 base. In DNA, the CDR3 is TGTGCCATCAGTGGGACAGGGGCGGGCACAGATACGCAGTATTTT. The encoded protein is CAISGTGAGTDTQYF.

This rearrangement joins TRBV7-6 to TRBJ2-7; D gene uncertain. V shed 3 bases and J shed 6 bases, with 18 bases lying between them. The germline V gene encodes CDR1 SGHVS and CDR2 FNYEAQ. The CDR3 covers 15 residues. CDR3 loop: CASSFSLGSTLEQYF. The CDR3 DNA is TGTGCCAGCAGCTTCAGCTTGGGCAGCACCCTCGAGCAGTACTTC. Supplemented by reference TRBV7-6 and TRBJ2-7, the full variable domain reads GAGVSQSPRYKVTKRGQDVALRCDPISGHVSLYWYRQALGQGPEFLTYFNYEAQQDKSGLPNDRFSAERPEGSISTLTIQRTEQRDSAMYRCASSFSLGSTLEQYFGPGTRLTVT.

This chain connects TRBV10-3 to TRBJ2-2, with D unresolved. V lost 4 bases and J lost 2, with 8 bases in between. The CDR3 sequence is 14 residues long. Germline CDR1 is ENHRY and CDR2 is SYGVKD. CDR3 in amino acids: CAISVRGNTGELFF. The CDR3 DNA reads as TGTGCCATCAGTGTACGTGGTAACACCGGGGAGCTGTTTTTT.

The CDR3 DNA reads as TGTGCCAGTAGTATTGTGGGCGGGGGGGTCAATGAGCAGTTCTTC. This gives the protein CASSIVGGGVNEQFF. The chain combines TRBV19 with TRBJ2-1, with TRBD2 identical over 9 bases. The CDR3 extends over 15 amino acids. The V and J ends lost 3 bases and 6 bases, in that order; junction bases with no gene match: 6. Germline V gene lookup returns CDR1 LNHDA and CDR2 SQIVND (reference sequence).

The V call is TRBV7-2, the J call TRBJ2-7; D gene uncertain. Germline-derived CDR1 and CDR2 are SGHTA and FQGNSA. The CDR3 loop spans 13 amino acids. V shed 5 bases and J shed 3 bases, with 11 bases lying between them. The CDR3 region is CASSTNRLYEQYF. The CDR3 coding sequence is TGTGCCAGCAGCACTAACAGACTCTACGAGCAGTACTTC.

The J gene is TRBJ1-5, the V gene TRBV27, with a weak D call TRBD1 (5 bases). V lost 0 bases to trimming and J lost 0 bases, with 9 bases between them. The CDR3 has 16 residues. Germline CDR1 and CDR2: MNHEY and SMNVEV (reference sequence). The CDR3 loop is CASSLSGTVSNQPQHF. CDR3 in DNA: TGTGCCAGCAGTTTATCGGGGACGGTTAGCAATCAGCCCCAGCATTTT.

The chain uses TRBV27 and TRBJ2-5; 8 bases are a match to TRBD2. Germline loops: CDR1 MNHEY, CDR2 SMNVEV (reference sequence). CDR3 length: 15 residues. After removal of 2 bases from V and 7 bases from J, the junction contained 9 bases not matched to a gene. The DNA of the CDR3 is TGTGCCAGCAGTTTAACTAGCGGCCAATTGGGGACCCAGTACTTC. Encoded protein: CASSLTSGQLGTQYF.